Reported below is one T cell receptor beta chain. The germline gene is not matched at one end of the junction; a read error may be the cause. Germline loops: CDR1 SSHAT, CDR2 FNYEAQ (reference sequence). CDR3 size: 14 residues. The data originate from a study of regulatory and conventional T cells in breast cancer. A single record per CDR3 protein comes from TCRdb applying MiXCR to the PCR reads. The data show more than 15,000 distinct CDR3 sequences, with more than 30% seen just once and around 1.5% held by the top ten. This sequence joins TRBV7-7 and TRBJ2-5; 11 nucleotides line up with TRBD2. The receptor was derived from a female donor in good health. The sequenced sample consisted of conventional T cells from blood. The CDR3 nucleotides are TGCGCCAGCAGCTTAGGGACTAGCGGCGAGACCCAGTACTTC. This codes for CASSLGTSGETQYF.